This T cell receptor (beta chain) came from a study of T cells in tuberculosis. For the study at large: CD1B tetramers identified T cells specific for mycobacterial lipid GMM.

Chain pairing is unknown; alpha and beta were sequenced separately. Using immunoSEQ multiplex PCR, the repertoire was profiled, and TCRdb retains in-frame clones only, with some absent. Of tens of thousands of clones in the sample, roughly 93% are singletons; the top ten hold less than 2.5%. Sorting used thawed, overnight-rested PBMC stained with anti-CD3, a viability dye and GMM-loaded CD1B tetramer. The lipid loaded on the CD1B tetramers was C32 glucose monomycolate from Rhodococcus equi. Before cryopreservation, the sorted PBMC lost their CD14-expressing monocytes. Tetramer-negative cells, approximately 100,000 per donor, were also sorted. This CDR3 spans 15 amino acids. CDR1 is GTSNPN, CDR2 SVGIG, per germline (reference sequence). Trimming took 8 bases from V and 4 from J; bases not matched to a gene: 15.

This receptor was identified in an adult woman with latent tuberculosis. Source material: CD1b-GMM tetramer-negative cells sorted from PBMCs. The chain joins TRBV30 to TRBJ2-3; 7 bases line up with TRBD2. The CDR3: CALRLGAGLADTQYF. The CDR3 region has the DNA TGTGCCCTCCGATTAGGAGCGGGGTTGGCAGATACGCAGTATTTT.